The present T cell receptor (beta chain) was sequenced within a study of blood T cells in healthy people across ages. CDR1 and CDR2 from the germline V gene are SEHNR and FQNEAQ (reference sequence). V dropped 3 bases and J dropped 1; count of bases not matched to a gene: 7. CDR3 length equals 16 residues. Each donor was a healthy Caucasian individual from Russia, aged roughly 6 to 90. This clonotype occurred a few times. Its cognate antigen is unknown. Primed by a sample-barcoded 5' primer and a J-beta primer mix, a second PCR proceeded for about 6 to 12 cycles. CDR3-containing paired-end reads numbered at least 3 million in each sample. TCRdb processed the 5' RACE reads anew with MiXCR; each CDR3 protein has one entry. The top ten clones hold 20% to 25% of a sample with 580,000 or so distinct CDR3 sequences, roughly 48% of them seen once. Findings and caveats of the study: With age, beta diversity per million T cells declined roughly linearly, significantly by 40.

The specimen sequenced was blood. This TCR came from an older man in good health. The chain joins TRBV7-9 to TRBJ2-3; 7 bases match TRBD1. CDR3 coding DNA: TGTGCCAGCAGCTTCCGGACAGGTACGGGCACAGATACGCAGTATTTT. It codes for CASSFRTGTGTDTQYF.